This entry lists 7 T cell receptor beta chains sequenced from one sample in a study of cytomegalovirus exposure and HLA in healthy donors (dated by TCRdb to about 2017). Library creation used the immunoSEQ multiplex PCR assay. The multiplex PCR relied on a mix of 60 forward primers for TCR Vbeta segments and 13 reverse primers for TCR Jbeta segments. TCRdb limited this immuneACCESS table to in-frame rearrangements with V and J called. A share of clones is missing; checked studies link under half to unresolved V genes, and the rest is unexplained. The sample includes about 190,000 clones, with around 83% observed a single time. Over 1.5% of the sample comes from the top ten. The sample comprised PBMCs. The receptors were gathered from a man in his forties or fifties in good health and CMV-seronegative.

The J gene is TRBJ1-2, the V gene TRBV6-1, with a possible D match to TRBD1 (6 bases). The CDR3 is 15 amino acids. Germline V gene data show CDR1 as MNHNS and CDR2 as SASEGT. V lost 6 bases and J lost 5, with 19 bases in between. The CDR3 DNA follows: TGTGCCAGCAGCCCCGAAGTAATACAGGGTTATGGCTACACCTTC. Translation: CASSPEVIQGYGYTF.

The chain couples TRBV4-2 to TRBJ2-7; the D gene is possibly TRBD2 (6 bases). CDR1 LGHNA and CDR2 YNFKEQ come from the germline V gene. Trimming pared 8 bases from V and 2 bases from J, leaving 13 bases between. CDR3 length: 13 residues. CDR3 in amino acids: CASSGTLTYEQYF. The CDR3 nucleotides are TGTGCCAGCTCCGGGACTTTGACCTACGAGCAGTACTTC.

The rearrangement joins TRBV29-1 to TRBJ2-5, with 7 bases matching TRBD1. There are 12 residues in the CDR3. V gave up 6 bases and J gave up 6 bases; unmatched junction bases: 7. The germline V gene encodes CDR1 SQVTM and CDR2 ANQGSEA. The CDR3 protein is CSVTTGVQTQYF. CDR3 nucleotides: TGCAGCGTCACAACAGGGGTACAGACCCAGTACTTC.

This chain uses TRBV7-2 with TRBJ2-5; 8 bases map to TRBD2. CDR1 is SGHTA and CDR2 is FQGNSA in the germline V gene. The CDR3 sequence is 14 residues long. V shed 3 bases, J shed 5 bases, and the junction held 5 bases outside the gene matches. CDR3 in amino acids: CASSFQAGDETQYF. For the CDR3, the DNA is TGTGCCAGCAGCTTTCAAGCGGGGGATGAGACCCAGTACTTC.

This chain's CDR3 is CATSSIAWDSGAFF. The CDR3 DNA reads as TGTGCCACCAGCAGCATTGCATGGGACAGCGGAGCTTTCTTT. The V call is TRBV15, the J call TRBJ1-1; 7 bases agree with TRBD1. The CDR3 contains 14 residues. CDR1 and CDR2 from the germline V gene are LNHNV and YYDKDF (reference sequence). The ends lost 3 bases at V and 10 bases at J; junction bases unmatched: 11. Full variable domain (missing parts from reference TRBV15 and TRBJ1-1): DAMVIQNPRYQVTQFGKPVTLSCSQTLNHNVMYWYQQKSSQAPKLLFHYYDKDFNNEADTPDNFQSRRPNTSFCFLDIRSPGLGDTAMYLCATSSIAWDSGAFFGQGTRLTVV.

V usage is TRBV5-4 and J usage is TRBJ1-4; TRBD1 might be the D (6 bases). V gave up 3 bases and J gave up 2 bases, with 11 bases separating them. This CDR3 comprises 15 residues. Germline lookup yields CDR1 SGHNT and CDR2 YYREEE (reference sequence). The CDR3 coding sequence is TGTGCCAGCAGCTCGAGGGGGTCCACTAATGAAAAACTGTTTTTT. Protein: CASSSRGSTNEKLFF. The complete variable domain, with remaining parts taken from reference TRBV5-4 and TRBJ1-4, reads ETGVTQSPTHLIKTRGQQVTLRCSSQSGHNTVSWYQQALGQGPQFIFQYYREEENGRGNFPPRFSGLQFPNYSSELNVNALELDDSALYLCASSSRGSTNEKLFFGSGTQLSVL.

This chain joins TRBV11-2 and TRBJ2-7; 9 bases are a match to TRBD1. Germline assignment: CDR1 SGHAT and CDR2 FQNNGV. Trimming cost V 6 bases and J 9 bases; bases outside gene matches: 12. The length of the CDR3 is 14 residues. CDR3 region: CASSPSPGQGPQYF. CDR3 DNA: TGTGCCAGCAGTCCTAGCCCGGGACAGGGTCCGCAGTACTTC.